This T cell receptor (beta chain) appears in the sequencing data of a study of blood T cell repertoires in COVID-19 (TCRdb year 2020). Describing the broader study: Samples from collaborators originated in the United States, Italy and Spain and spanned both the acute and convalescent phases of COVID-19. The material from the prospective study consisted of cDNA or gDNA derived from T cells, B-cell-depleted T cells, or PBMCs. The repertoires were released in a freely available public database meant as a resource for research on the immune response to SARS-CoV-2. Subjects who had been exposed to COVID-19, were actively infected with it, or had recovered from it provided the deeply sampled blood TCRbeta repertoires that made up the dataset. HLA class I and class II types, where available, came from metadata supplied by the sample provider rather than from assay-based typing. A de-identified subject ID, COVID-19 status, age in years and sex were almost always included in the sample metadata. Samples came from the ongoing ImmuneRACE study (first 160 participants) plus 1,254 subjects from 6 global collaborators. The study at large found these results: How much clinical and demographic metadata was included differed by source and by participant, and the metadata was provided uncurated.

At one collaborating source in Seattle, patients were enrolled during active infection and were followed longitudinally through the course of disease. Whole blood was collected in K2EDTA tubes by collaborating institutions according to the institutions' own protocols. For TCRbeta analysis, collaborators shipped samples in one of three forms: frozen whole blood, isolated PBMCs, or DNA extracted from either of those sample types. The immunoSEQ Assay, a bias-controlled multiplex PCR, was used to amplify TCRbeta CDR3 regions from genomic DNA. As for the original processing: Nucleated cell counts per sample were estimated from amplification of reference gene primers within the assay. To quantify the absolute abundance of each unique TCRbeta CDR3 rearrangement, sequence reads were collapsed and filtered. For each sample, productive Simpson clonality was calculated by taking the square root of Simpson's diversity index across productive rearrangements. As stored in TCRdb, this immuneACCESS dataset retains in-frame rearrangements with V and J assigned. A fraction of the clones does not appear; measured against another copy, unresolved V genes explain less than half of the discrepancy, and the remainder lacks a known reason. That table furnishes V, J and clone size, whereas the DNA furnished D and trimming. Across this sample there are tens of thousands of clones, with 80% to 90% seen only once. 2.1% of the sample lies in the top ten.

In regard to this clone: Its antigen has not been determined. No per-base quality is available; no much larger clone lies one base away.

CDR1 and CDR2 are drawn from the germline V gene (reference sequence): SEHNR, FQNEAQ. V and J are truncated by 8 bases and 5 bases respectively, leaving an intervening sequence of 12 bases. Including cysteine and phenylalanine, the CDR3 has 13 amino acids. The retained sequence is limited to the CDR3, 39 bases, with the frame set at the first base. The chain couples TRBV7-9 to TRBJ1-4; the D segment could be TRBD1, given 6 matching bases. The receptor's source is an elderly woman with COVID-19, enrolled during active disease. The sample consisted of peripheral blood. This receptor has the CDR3 CASEGQGNEKLFF. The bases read TGTGCCAGCGAAGGGCAGGGGAATGAAAAACTGTTTTTT.